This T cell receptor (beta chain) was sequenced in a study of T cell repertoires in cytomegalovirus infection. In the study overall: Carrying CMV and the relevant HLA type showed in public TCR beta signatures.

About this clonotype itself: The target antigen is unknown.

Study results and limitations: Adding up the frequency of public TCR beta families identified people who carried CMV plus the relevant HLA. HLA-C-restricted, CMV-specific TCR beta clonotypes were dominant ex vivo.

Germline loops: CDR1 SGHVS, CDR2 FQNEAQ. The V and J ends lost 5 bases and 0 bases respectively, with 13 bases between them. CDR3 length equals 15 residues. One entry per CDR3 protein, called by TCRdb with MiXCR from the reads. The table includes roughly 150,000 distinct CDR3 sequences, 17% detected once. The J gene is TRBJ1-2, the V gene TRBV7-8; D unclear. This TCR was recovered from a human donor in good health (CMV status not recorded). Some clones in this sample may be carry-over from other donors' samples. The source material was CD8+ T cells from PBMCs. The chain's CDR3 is CASSPPGLANYGYTF. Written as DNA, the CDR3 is TGTGCCAGCAGCCCCCCAGGCTTAGCTAACTATGGCTACACCTTC.